Below are 28 T cell receptor beta chains sequenced from a single sample in a study of blood T cell repertoires in COVID-19. TCRdb keeps only in-frame clones here, not all; method: immunoSEQ multiplex PCR. This table holds roughly 180,000 clones, approximately 85% found once. The sequenced sample was peripheral blood. The receptors derive from a woman aged 45-65 years with COVID-19, enrolled during active disease.

The CDR3 spells CASSRQGRTGELFF. CDR3 DNA: TGTGCCAGTAGTCGGCAGGGAAGGACCGGGGAGCTGTTTTTT. The genes are TRBV19 and TRBJ2-2; tentatively, D is TRBD1 (5 bases). Trimming pared 5 bases from V and 5 bases from J, leaving 12 bases between. Germline-derived CDR1 and CDR2 are LNHDA and SQIVND (reference sequence). This CDR3 contains 14 residues.

The chain uses TRBV29-1 and TRBJ2-7; 9 bases are a match to TRBD2. The CDR3 consists of 17 residues. The V gene's germline CDR1 is SQVTM and CDR2 ANQGSEA. The V segment lost 7 bases and the J segment 3 bases; nucleotides outside the gene matches: 19. This CDR3 reads CSARTSEVPGEFYEQYF. The CDR3, as DNA: TGCAGCGCTCGGACTAGCGAGGTCCCCGGAGAATTCTACGAGCAGTACTTC.

The gene calls are TRBV18 and TRBJ2-1; tentatively, D is TRBD2 (7 bases). This CDR3 is built from 16 residues. Deletions cut 4 bases from V and 1 base from J, with 14 bases between. Per germline, CDR1 KGHSH and CDR2 LQKENI. In DNA, the CDR3 is TGTGCCAGCTCACAAGGGGGGGGTCGGTCCTACAATGAGCAGTTCTTC. Translating gives CASSQGGGRSYNEQFF.

The chain recombines TRBV2 with TRBJ1-6, with a tentative D call TRBD1 (6 bases). The CDR3 length is 15 residues. V dropped 4 bases and J dropped 5 bases, with 12 bases sitting between them. Germline V lookup: CDR1 SNHLY, CDR2 FYNNEI. CDR3 DNA sequence: TGTGCCAGCAGTGTCGGGGACACCAATAATTCACCCCTCCACTTT. This translates into CASSVGDTNNSPLHF.

This clone has more than one count but fewer than ten. The V call is TRBV7-9, the J call TRBJ1-1, with TRBD1 matching 8 bases. With 5 bases clipped from V and 6 bases from J, the junction kept 2 bases outside the gene matches. Germline V gives CDR1 SEHNR, CDR2 FQNEAQ (reference sequence). This CDR3 is built from 12 residues. In DNA form, the CDR3 reads TGTGCCAGCAGCGCGACAGGGGCTGAAGCTTTCTTT. It codes for CASSATGAEAFF.

This clone was picked up one time. The chain uses TRBV28 and TRBJ1-2; 7 bases agree with TRBD1. CDR1 is MDHEN, CDR2 SYDVKM, per germline. J gave up 8 bases and V 5 bases, and 14 bases lay outside the gene matches. The CDR3 has 15 residues. The CDR3 DNA reads TGTGCCAGCAGTGCTGTCGGGACAGCTTTCCCAGGCTACACCTTC. This encodes CASSAVGTAFPGYTF.

V gene TRBV6-5 combines with J gene TRBJ2-2; D unclear. V shed 8 bases and J shed 1 base, with 8 bases lying between them. CDR1 is MNHEY and CDR2 is SVGAGI in the germline V gene. This CDR3 region has 13 residues. The CDR3 is CASSHGNTGELFF. The DNA for the CDR3 is TGTGCCAGCTCTCACGGGAACACCGGGGAGCTGTTTTTT.

This clone was picked up one time. The chain carries TRBV5-1 and TRBJ1-6, with 7 bases aligning to TRBD1. The CDR3 is 18 residues long. After removal of 1 base from V and 6 bases from J, the junction contained 13 bases not matched to a gene. Germline-derived CDR1 and CDR2 are SGHRS and YFSETQ. The chain's CDR3 is CASSLNPTGSVFNSPLHF. The CDR3 DNA reads as TGCGCCAGCAGCTTGAACCCGACAGGGTCCGTCTTTAATTCACCCCTCCACTTT. The variable domain in full, with the rest retrieved from reference TRBV5-1 and TRBJ1-6, is KAGVTQTPRYLIKTRGQQVTLSCSPISGHRSVSWYQQTPGQGLQFLFEYFSETQRNKGNFPGRFSGRQFSNSRSEMNVSTLELGDSALYLCASSLNPTGSVFNSPLHFGNGTRLTVT.

This clone showed up just a few times. The J gene is TRBJ2-3, the V gene TRBV5-1; 8 positions agree with TRBD2. In germline, CDR1 is SGHRS, CDR2 YFSETQ. V gave up 4 bases and J gave up 4 bases; unmatched junction bases: 5. There are 14 residues in the CDR3. CDR3 DNA: TGCGCCAGCAGCCCCAGGACTAGCCCAGATACGCAGTATTTT. Its protein is CASSPRTSPDTQYF.

The chain links TRBV7-3 to TRBJ2-5; D not certain. Germline CDR1 and CDR2: SGHTA and FQGTGA. With 1 base removed from V and 5 bases from J, the gap between germline ends came to 8 bases. The length of the CDR3 is 13 residues. The CDR3 is CASSLIVGETQYF. DNA for the CDR3: TGTGCCAGCAGCTTAATTGTCGGGGAGACCCAGTACTTC.

V usage is TRBV9 and J usage is TRBJ1-2; tentative D call: TRBD1 (5 bases). Germline V lookup: CDR1 SGDLS, CDR2 YYNGEE. Between the trimmed V and J ends, which lost 5 bases and 4 bases, there was a span of 15 bases. CDR3 length equals 14 residues. The CDR3 loop reads CASSRGEGSYGYTF. The DNA for the CDR3 is TGTGCCAGCAGTAGAGGGGAGGGAAGCTATGGCTACACCTTC.

This clone was seen just once. The V gene is TRBV10-3, the J gene TRBJ2-3; no definite D call. Germline V lookup: CDR1 ENHRY, CDR2 SYGVKD. CDR3 length: 13 amino acids. V shed 2 bases and J shed 4 bases, with 7 bases lying between them. CDR3 sequence (DNA): TGTGCCATCAGTGAGGTACCAGCAGATACGCAGTATTTT. Translating it yields CAISEVPADTQYF.

The rearrangement uses TRBV11-3 and TRBJ2-5, with D possibly being TRBD1 (5 bases). V gave up 6 bases and J gave up 1 base, with 12 bases separating them. CDR3 length: 14 amino acids. The germline CDR1 and CDR2 sequences are SGHNT and YENEEA. In nucleotides, the CDR3 is TGTGCCAGCAGTCTTACAGGTATCCAAGAGACCCAGTACTTC. It yields the protein CASSLTGIQETQYF.

The chain carries TRBV18 and TRBJ2-7, with 14 bases aligning to TRBD2. The CDR3 is 16 residues long. Trimming took 3 bases from V and 3 from J; bases not matched to a gene: 4. Per the germline V gene, CDR1 is KGHSH and CDR2 is LQKENI. The CDR3 region is CASSPLGLAGGYEQYF. The CDR3 DNA reads as TGTGCCAGCTCACCGCTTGGACTAGCGGGGGGCTACGAGCAGTACTTC.

The rearrangement uses TRBV2 and TRBJ2-2; D possibly corresponds to TRBD2 (7 bases). CDR1 is SNHLY, CDR2 FYNNEI, per germline. With 6 bases removed from V and 6 bases from J, the gap between germline ends came to 17 bases. The CDR3 is 15 residues long. The CDR3 is CASRNIRGAAGELFF. CDR3 sequence (DNA): TGTGCCAGCAGGAATATTCGGGGGGCGGCCGGGGAGCTGTTTTTT.

The count of this clone is one. In the same sample, other DNA sequences code for this CDR3. The chain is built from TRBV18 and TRBJ1-2, with D possibly being TRBD1 (6 bases). Germline V gene data show CDR1 as KGHSH and CDR2 as LQKENI. The CDR3 length is 13 residues. Deletions cut 4 bases from V and 2 bases from J, with 8 bases between. CDR3 coding DNA: TGTGCCAGCTCACTAGGACAGAACTATGGCTACACCTTC. Its translation is CASSLGQNYGYTF.

V gene TRBV7-2 combines with J gene TRBJ2-5, with 8 positions matching TRBD2. The CDR3 extends over 15 amino acids. Germline trimming cut 1 base from V and 3 bases from J; bases unmatched to any gene: 4. Germline CDR1 reads SGHTA; CDR2 reads FQGNSA. The CDR3 DNA follows: TGTGCCAGCAGCTTAGGAGGCGGGGGGAAAGAGACCCAGTACTTC. This encodes CASSLGGGGKETQYF.

The V and J genes are TRBV9 and TRBJ1-1; 8 positions match TRBD1. The CDR3 has 16 residues. The junction had 6 bases not matched to a gene; V was cut back by 2 bases and J by 0 bases. CDR1 is SGDLS and CDR2 is YYNGEE in the germline V gene. CDR3 region: CASSVRKDRVNTEAFF. CDR3 DNA: TGTGCCAGCAGCGTCCGCAAGGACAGGGTGAACACTGAAGCTTTCTTT. The complete variable domain, with remaining parts taken from reference TRBV9 and TRBJ1-1, reads DSGVTQTPKHLITATGQRVTLRCSPRSGDLSVYWYQQSLDQGLQFLIQYYNGEERAKGNILERFSAQQFPDLHSELNLSSLELGDSALYFCASSVRKDRVNTEAFFGQGTRLTVV.

CDR3 nucleotides: TGTGCCACCAGTGATAGCGGGGCCATAACCGGGGAGCTGTTTTTT. The encoded protein is CATSDSGAITGELFF. The J gene is TRBJ2-2, the V gene TRBV24-1; 7 nucleotides align to TRBD2. The CDR3 runs to 15 residues. The junction had 5 bases not matched to a gene; V was cut back by 3 bases and J by 5 bases. Germline V lookup: CDR1 KGHDR, CDR2 SFDVKD.

This clone was seen a single time. The junction departs from the called germline gene at one end, perhaps through a read error. The rearrangement joins TRBV5-4 to TRBJ1-1; D ambiguous. This CDR3 is 13 amino acids long. Germline V gene lookup returns CDR1 SGHNT and CDR2 YYREEE (reference sequence). CDR3 in DNA: TGTGCCAGCAGATTGGGAACTAACACTGAAGCTTTCTTT. Its translation is CASRLGTNTEAFF.

This clone turned up a few times. This sequence joins TRBV6-5 and TRBJ1-3, with 7 bases that match TRBD1. V shed 6 bases, J shed 4 bases, and the junction held 6 bases outside the gene matches. The germline V gene has CDR1 MNHEY and CDR2 SVGAGI. This CDR3 comprises 14 residues. The CDR3 DNA reads as TGTGCCAGCAGAGAGACAGGGCACGGAAACACCATATATTTT. Its protein is CASRETGHGNTIYF.

The chain carries TRBV4-2 and TRBJ1-4; D is perhaps TRBD1 (6 bases). The germline CDR1 and CDR2 sequences are LGHNA and YNFKEQ. Deletions cut 1 base from V and 8 bases from J, with 11 bases between. The CDR3 contains 14 residues. This CDR3 reads CASSQVQGGEKLFF. CDR3 in DNA: TGTGCCAGCAGCCAAGTACAGGGCGGGGAAAAACTGTTTTTT.

The gene calls are TRBV6-4 and TRBJ1-5; D is perhaps TRBD1 (5 bases). The CDR3 extends over 13 amino acids. The germline V and J ends were trimmed by 3 bases and 7 bases, with 10 bases remaining between them. CDR1 MRHNA and CDR2 SNTAGT come from the germline V gene. CDR3 region: CASSEGAGQPQHF. For the CDR3, the DNA is TGTGCCAGCAGTGAAGGGGCTGGGCAGCCCCAGCATTTT.

The chain recombines TRBV24-1 with TRBJ2-2; a weak D match, TRBD2 (5 bases). Trimming took 3 bases from V and 0 from J, leaving 16 bases between them. In germline, CDR1 is KGHDR, CDR2 SFDVKD. The CDR3 runs to 18 residues. The CDR3: CATSDTSGKYTNTGELFF. CDR3 bases: TGTGCCACCAGTGATACGTCCGGGAAATACACGAACACCGGGGAGCTGTTTTTT.

The rearrangement joins TRBV6-1 to TRBJ2-5, with 12 bases identical to TRBD2. This CDR3 contains 16 residues. Unmatched junction bases numbered 5, after V lost 1 base and J lost 5 bases. Germline lookup yields CDR1 MNHNS and CDR2 SASEGT. The CDR3 is CASSEGLAGAGETQYF. CDR3 bases: TGTGCCAGCAGTGAAGGACTAGCGGGGGCGGGGGAGACCCAGTACTTC.

This clone came up a few times. The chain joins TRBV7-6 to TRBJ1-2; 7 bases map to TRBD1. Losses at the gene ends were 5 bases for V and 4 bases for J; bases not matched to a gene: 7. This CDR3 is 14 amino acids long. Germline V CDR1 and CDR2: SGHVS, FNYEAQ. CDR3 coding DNA: TGTGCCAGCAGCCTAATGGGACAGAGCTATGGCTACACCTTC. Translating it yields CASSLMGQSYGYTF.

The chain joins TRBV5-6 to TRBJ2-3, with D possibly TRBD1 on 6 matching bases. V was shortened by 7 bases and J by 8 bases, with 23 bases between the two germline ends. The V gene's germline CDR1 is SGHDT and CDR2 YYEEEE. This CDR3 has 15 residues. CDR3 nucleotides: TGTGCCAGCGCCATCGCCGGGACACCGCAATTTACGCAGTATTTT. Residues: CASAIAGTPQFTQYF.

V is TRBV10-1 and J is TRBJ2-1; 8 positions match TRBD1. This CDR3 region has 14 residues. With 7 bases clipped from V and 5 bases from J, the junction kept 7 bases outside the gene matches. Germline CDR1 WNHNN, CDR2 SYGVQD (reference sequence). Here the CDR3 reads CASTRDRIDNEQFF. CDR3 coding DNA: TGCGCCAGCACCCGGGACAGGATCGACAATGAGCAGTTCTTC.